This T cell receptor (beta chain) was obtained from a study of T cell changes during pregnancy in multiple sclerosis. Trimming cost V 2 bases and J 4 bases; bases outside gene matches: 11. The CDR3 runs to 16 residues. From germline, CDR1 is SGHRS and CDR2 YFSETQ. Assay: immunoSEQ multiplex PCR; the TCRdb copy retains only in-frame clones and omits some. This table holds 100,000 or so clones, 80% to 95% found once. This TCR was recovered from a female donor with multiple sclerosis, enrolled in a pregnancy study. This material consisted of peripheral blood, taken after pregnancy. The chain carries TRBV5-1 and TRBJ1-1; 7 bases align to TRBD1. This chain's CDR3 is CASSLPGTAKVTEAFF. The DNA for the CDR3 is TGCGCCAGCAGCTTACCCGGGACAGCGAAGGTCACTGAAGCTTTCTTT. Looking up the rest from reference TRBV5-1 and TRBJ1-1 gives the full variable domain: KAGVTQTPRYLIKTRGQQVTLSCSPISGHRSVSWYQQTPGQGLQFLFEYFSETQRNKGNFPGRFSGRQFSNSRSEMNVSTLELGDSALYLCASSLPGTAKVTEAFFGQGTRLTVV.